This T cell receptor (beta chain) was recovered during a study of blood T cell repertoires in COVID-19. Study as a whole: PBMCs, B-cell-depleted T cells, or T cells were the source of the cDNA or gDNA that made up the material.

Cohorts were assigned according to the clinical history that participants reported. A COVID-19 case had been met by exposed participants during the 2 weeks before study entry. The CDR3 consists of 16 residues. V was cut by 2 bases and J by 0 bases, with 11 bases left in between. Germline V CDR1 and CDR2: SGHVS, FNYEAQ. Methods used by the authors: Reference gene primer amplification gave estimated nucleated cell counts. This table comes from immunoSEQ multiplex PCR, and its TCRdb copy is limited to in-frame clones, with some not included. V and J calls and clone size are those listed in that table; D and trimming were worked out from the DNA. Among some 300,000 clones, roughly 89% were seen once, and the ten largest hold roughly 2.9%.

Specimen: PBMCs or T cells enriched from blood (not recorded which). The TCR sequence derives from a woman aged 50 to 60 who had been exposed to COVID-19. This chain uses TRBV7-6 with TRBJ2-1, with D possibly TRBD1 on 5 matching bases. The CDR3 region has the DNA TGTGCCAGCAGCTTAAAAGACAGAAGCTCCTACAATGAGCAGTTCTTC. Its protein is CASSLKDRSSYNEQFF.